One and the same sample provided the 14 T cell receptor beta chains below, sequenced in a study of T cell repertoires in cytomegalovirus infection. TCRdb recomputed calls from the reads with MiXCR, one row per CDR3 protein. This table holds approximately 130,000 distinct CDR3 sequences, 20% to 30% found once. No antigen has been assigned to these receptors. Sequenced input: PBMCs, sequenced either directly or after in vitro stimulation (not recorded which). These receptors all stem from a human donor in good health (CMV status not recorded). Some clones in this sample may be carry-over from other donors' samples.

This clonotype occurred many times. The CDR3 coding sequence is TGTGCCAGCAGCCCGGGGACAGGCGTGAGGGGGGCCAACGTCCTGACTTTC. Translation: CASSPGTGVRGANVLTF. The rearrangement uses TRBV7-9 and TRBJ2-6; TRBD1 matches 8 bases. CDR1 is SEHNR and CDR2 is FQNEAQ in the germline V gene (reference sequence). This CDR3 comprises 17 residues. The J segment lost 4 bases and the V segment lost 5 bases, leaving 10 bases of the junction unmatched.

This clonotype turned up a few times. V gene TRBV6-5 combines with J gene TRBJ2-3; D gene uncertain. The CDR3 length is 14 residues. Germline CDR1 and CDR2: MNHEY and SVGAGI. Trimming pared 3 bases from V and 4 bases from J, leaving 11 bases between. In DNA form, the CDR3 reads TGTGCCAGCAGTTATCAGGCAGCCGCAGATACGCAGTATTTT. It codes for CASSYQAAADTQYF.

The V call is TRBV28, the J call TRBJ2-7; 12 nucleotides match TRBD2. There are 16 residues in the CDR3. The V gene's germline CDR1 is MDHEN and CDR2 SYDVKM. The trim removed 6 bases at V and 3 bases at J, leaving 9 bases unmatched. The CDR3 sequence is CASRRGTSGYHYEQYF. The CDR3 bases are TGTGCCAGCAGAAGGGGGACTAGCGGGTACCACTACGAGCAGTACTTC.

The rearrangement uses TRBV29-1 and TRBJ2-1; 10 bases are a match to TRBD2. Germline CDR1 reads SQVTM; CDR2 reads ANQGSEA. With 0 bases clipped from V and 1 base from J, the junction kept 3 bases outside the gene matches. This CDR3 has 16 amino acids. CDR3: CSVEEPLAGSYNEQFF. In DNA, the CDR3 is TGCAGCGTTGAAGAACCACTAGCGGGATCCTACAATGAGCAGTTCTTC.

As DNA, the CDR3 is TGCGCCAGCAGCCAAGAAGAAGCTTACAATGAGCAGTTCTTC. Its protein product is CASSQEEAYNEQFF. The rearrangement links TRBV4-3 to TRBJ2-1; D unclear. Per the germline V gene, CDR1 is LGHNA and CDR2 is YSLEER. V lost 0 bases, J lost 4 bases, and 7 bases lay in between. This CDR3 has 14 amino acids.

This chain joins TRBV6-4 and TRBJ2-5, with TRBD2 identical over 7 bases. The CDR3 runs 15 residues. J lost 1 base, V lost 3 bases, and 5 bases had no gene match. CDR1 and CDR2 (germline): MRHNA, SNTAGT. In DNA, the CDR3 is TGTGCCAGCAGTGAGACCGCGGGAGTCCAAGAGACCCAGTACTTC. Protein product: CASSETAGVQETQYF.

This clonotype was found many times. This chain joins TRBV11-2 and TRBJ2-2; D remains ambiguous. With 4 bases removed from V and 6 bases from J, the gap between germline ends came to 9 bases. The CDR3 runs 13 residues. CDR1 is SGHAT and CDR2 is FQNNGV in the germline V gene. CDR3 sequence: CASSSLFPGELFF. The DNA for the CDR3 is TGTGCCAGCAGCTCCCTTTTTCCCGGGGAGCTGTTTTTT.

In its sample, this clonotype was seen many times. The genes are TRBV11-2 and TRBJ2-2, with D possibly TRBD1 on 5 matching bases. Germline-derived CDR1 and CDR2 are SGHAT and FQNNGV. This CDR3 is built from 14 residues. V was clipped by 1 base and J by 4 bases, with 7 bases between them. Here the CDR3 reads CASSLVQGTGELFF. CDR3 nucleotide sequence: TGTGCCAGCAGCTTAGTGCAGGGCACCGGGGAGCTGTTTTTT.

This clonotype was seen many times. The chain is built from TRBV7-8 and TRBJ2-1; D gene unclear. V shed 4 bases and J shed 5 bases, with 18 bases lying between them. This CDR3 is built from 16 residues. Germline values: CDR1 SGHVS, CDR2 FQNEAQ. The CDR3 is CASSSPQRWWNNEQFF. DNA of the CDR3: TGTGCCAGCAGCTCCCCACAACGGTGGTGGAACAATGAGCAGTTCTTC.

This clonotype showed up just a few times. The genes are TRBV14 and TRBJ2-1, with D possibly TRBD1 on 6 matching bases. Germline-derived CDR1 and CDR2 are SGHDN and FVKESK. The V end was cut by 3 bases, the J end by 0 bases, with 15 bases between. The CDR3 is 17 residues long. The CDR3 DNA reads TGTGCCAGCAGCCATTTTTCAGGGGACCGCTCCTACAATGAGCAGTTCTTC. It codes for CASSHFSGDRSYNEQFF.

This clonotype has only a few counts. The chain has TRBV4-3 and TRBJ2-2, with unresolved D. The germline V gene has CDR1 LGHNA and CDR2 YSLEER. V dropped 1 base and J dropped 7 bases, with 10 bases sitting between them. The CDR3 runs to 14 residues. The CDR3 protein is CASSQGESRGELFF. The CDR3 DNA reads as TGCGCCAGCAGCCAAGGAGAGAGTCGCGGGGAGCTGTTTTTT.

This chain connects TRBV27 to TRBJ1-5, with D maybe TRBD1 (5 bases). In germline, CDR1 is MNHEY, CDR2 SMNVEV (reference sequence). The CDR3 runs 13 residues. With 5 bases removed from V and 6 bases from J, the gap between germline ends came to 11 bases. DNA of the CDR3: TGTGCCAGCAGTATAAACAGGTTTCAGCCCCAGCATTTT. Its translation is CASSINRFQPQHF.

Ten or more counts support this clonotype. The V and J genes are TRBV7-3 and TRBJ2-3; D unresolved. The germline V and J ends were trimmed by 6 bases and 2 bases, with 12 bases remaining between them. This CDR3 contains 14 residues. The germline CDR1 and CDR2 sequences are SGHTA and FQGTGA. Here the CDR3 reads CASSPNGITDTQYF. In DNA form, the CDR3 reads TGTGCCAGCAGTCCCAATGGTATCACAGATACGCAGTATTTT.

This sequence joins TRBV29-1 and TRBJ2-5, with 9 bases fitting TRBD2. The V gene's germline CDR1 is SQVTM and CDR2 ANQGSEA. V gave up 4 bases and J gave up 6 bases; unmatched junction bases: 9. This CDR3 is built from 14 residues. CDR3 DNA sequence: TGCAGCGTTGGCCACCGGACTAGCGAGAAGACCCAGTACTTC. This translates into CSVGHRTSEKTQYF.